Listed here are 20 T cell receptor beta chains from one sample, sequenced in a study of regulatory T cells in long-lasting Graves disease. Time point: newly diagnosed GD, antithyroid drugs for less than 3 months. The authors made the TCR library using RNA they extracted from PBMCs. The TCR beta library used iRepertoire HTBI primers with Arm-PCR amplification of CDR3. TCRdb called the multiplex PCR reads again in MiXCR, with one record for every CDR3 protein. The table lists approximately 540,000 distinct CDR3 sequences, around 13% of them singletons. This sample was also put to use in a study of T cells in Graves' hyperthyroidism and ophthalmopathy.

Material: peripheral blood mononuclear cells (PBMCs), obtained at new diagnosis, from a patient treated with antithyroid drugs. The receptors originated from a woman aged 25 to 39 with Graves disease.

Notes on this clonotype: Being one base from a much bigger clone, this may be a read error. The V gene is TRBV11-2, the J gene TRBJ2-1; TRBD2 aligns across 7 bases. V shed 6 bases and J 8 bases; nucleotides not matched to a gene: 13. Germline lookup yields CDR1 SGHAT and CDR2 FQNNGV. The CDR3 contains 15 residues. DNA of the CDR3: TGTGCCAGCAGGTATTCTAGCGGAGGGGTCGATGAGCAGTTCTTC. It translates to CASRYSSGGVDEQFF. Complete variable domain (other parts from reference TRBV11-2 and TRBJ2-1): EAGVAQSPRYKIIEKRQSVAFWCNPISGHATLYWYQQILGQGPKLLIQFQNNGVVDDSQLPKDRFSAERLKGVDSTLKIQPAKLEDSAVYLCASRYSSGGVDEQFFGPGTRLTVL.

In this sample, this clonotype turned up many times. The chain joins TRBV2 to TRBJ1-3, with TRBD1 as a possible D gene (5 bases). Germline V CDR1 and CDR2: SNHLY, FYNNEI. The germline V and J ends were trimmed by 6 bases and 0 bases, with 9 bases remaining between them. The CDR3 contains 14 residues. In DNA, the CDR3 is TGTGCCAGCAGAAGACAGAGCTCTGGAAACACCATATATTTT. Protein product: CASRRQSSGNTIYF. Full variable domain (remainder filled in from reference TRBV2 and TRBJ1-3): EPEVTQTPSHQVTQMGQEVILRCVPISNHLYFYWYRQILGQKVEFLVSFYNNEISEKSEIFDDQFSVERPDGSNFTLKIRSTKLEDSAMYFCASRRQSSGNTIYFGEGSWLTVV.

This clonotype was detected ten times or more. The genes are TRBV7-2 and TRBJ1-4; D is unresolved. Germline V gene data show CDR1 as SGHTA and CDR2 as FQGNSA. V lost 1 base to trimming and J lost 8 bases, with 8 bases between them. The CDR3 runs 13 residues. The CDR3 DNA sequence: TGTGCCAGCAGCTTAGGACGACGGGAAAAACTGTTTTTT. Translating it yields CASSLGRREKLFF.

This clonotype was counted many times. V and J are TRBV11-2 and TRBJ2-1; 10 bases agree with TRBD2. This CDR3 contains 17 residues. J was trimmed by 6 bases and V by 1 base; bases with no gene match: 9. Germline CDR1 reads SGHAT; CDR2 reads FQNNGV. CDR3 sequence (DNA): TGTGCCAGCAGCTTAGTAGGAGCGGGAGGGTCTGGCAATGAGCAGTTCTTC. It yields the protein CASSLVGAGGSGNEQFF.

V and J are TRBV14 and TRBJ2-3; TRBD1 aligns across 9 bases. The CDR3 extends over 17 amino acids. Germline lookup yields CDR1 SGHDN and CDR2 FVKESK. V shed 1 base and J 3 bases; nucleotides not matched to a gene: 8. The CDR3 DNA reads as TGTGCCAGCAGCCAAGGCATGGGGACAGGGAAGACAGATACGCAGTATTTT. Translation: CASSQGMGTGKTDTQYF.

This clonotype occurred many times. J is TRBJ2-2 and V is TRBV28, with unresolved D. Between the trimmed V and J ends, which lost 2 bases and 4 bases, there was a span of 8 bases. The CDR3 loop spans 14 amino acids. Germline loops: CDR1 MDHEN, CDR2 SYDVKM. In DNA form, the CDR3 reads TGTGCCAGCAGTTTACTCGACCGCACCGGGGAGCTGTTTTTT. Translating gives CASSLLDRTGELFF.

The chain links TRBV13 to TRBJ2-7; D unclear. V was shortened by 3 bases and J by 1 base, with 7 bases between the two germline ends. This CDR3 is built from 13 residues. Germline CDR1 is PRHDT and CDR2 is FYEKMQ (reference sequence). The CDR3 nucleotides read TGTGCCAGCAGCTTCCTAACATCCTACGAGCAGTACTTC. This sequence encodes CASSFLTSYEQYF.

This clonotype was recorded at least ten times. CDR3 sequence reads: CASSLRGFEQFF. CDR3 sequence (DNA): TGTGCCAGCAGTTTAAGAGGTTTCGAGCAGTTCTTC. The chain recombines TRBV27 with TRBJ2-1; D is unresolved. V was cut by 2 bases and J by 10 bases, with 9 bases left in between. Per germline, CDR1 MNHEY and CDR2 SMNVEV (reference sequence). CDR3 length equals 12 residues.

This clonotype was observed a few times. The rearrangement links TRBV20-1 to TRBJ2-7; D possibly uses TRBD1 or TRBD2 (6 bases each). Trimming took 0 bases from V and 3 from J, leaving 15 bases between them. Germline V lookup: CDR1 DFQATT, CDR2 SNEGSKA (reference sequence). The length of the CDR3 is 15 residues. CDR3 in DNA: TGCAGTGCTAGAGACTGGGGGGAAGGGGGCTACGAGCAGTACTTC. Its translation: CSARDWGEGGYEQYF.

This CDR3 is CASSNRAGGFAEAFF. The CDR3 bases are TGCGCCAGCAGCAACCGGGCGGGGGGCTTCGCTGAAGCTTTCTTT. V is TRBV5-1 and J is TRBJ1-1; tentative D call: TRBD1 (6 bases). The CDR3 runs to 15 residues. V lost 4 bases and J lost 6, with 19 bases in between. Germline-derived CDR1 and CDR2 are SGHRS and YFSETQ. Full variable domain (rest looked up from reference TRBV5-1 and TRBJ1-1): KAGVTQTPRYLIKTRGQQVTLSCSPISGHRSVSWYQQTPGQGLQFLFEYFSETQRNKGNFPGRFSGRQFSNSRSEMNVSTLELGDSALYLCASSNRAGGFAEAFFGQGTRLTVV.

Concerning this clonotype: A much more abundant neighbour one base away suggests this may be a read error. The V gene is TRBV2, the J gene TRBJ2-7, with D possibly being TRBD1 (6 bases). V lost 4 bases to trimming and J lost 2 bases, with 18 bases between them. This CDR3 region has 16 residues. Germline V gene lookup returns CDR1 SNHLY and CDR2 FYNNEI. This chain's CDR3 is CASSGPGHQSPYEQYF. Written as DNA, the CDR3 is TGTGCCAGCAGTGGTCCGGGACACCAATCTCCCTACGAGCAGTACTTC. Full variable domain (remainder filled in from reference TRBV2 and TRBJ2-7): EPEVTQTPSHQVTQMGQEVILRCVPISNHLYFYWYRQILGQKVEFLVSFYNNEISEKSEIFDDQFSVERPDGSNFTLKIRSTKLEDSAMYFCASSGPGHQSPYEQYFGPGTRLTVT.

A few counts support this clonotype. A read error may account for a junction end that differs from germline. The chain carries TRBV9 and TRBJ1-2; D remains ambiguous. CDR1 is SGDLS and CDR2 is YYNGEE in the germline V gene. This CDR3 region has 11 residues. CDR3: CASSVAVPRSF. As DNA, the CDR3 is TGTGCCAGCAGCGTAGCGGTTCCTAGATCCTTC. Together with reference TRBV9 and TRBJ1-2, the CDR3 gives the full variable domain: DSGVTQTPKHLITATGQRVTLRCSPRSGDLSVYWYQQSLDQGLQFLIQYYNGEERAKGNILERFSAQQFPDLHSELNLSSLELGDSALYFCASSVAVPRSFGSGTRLTVV.

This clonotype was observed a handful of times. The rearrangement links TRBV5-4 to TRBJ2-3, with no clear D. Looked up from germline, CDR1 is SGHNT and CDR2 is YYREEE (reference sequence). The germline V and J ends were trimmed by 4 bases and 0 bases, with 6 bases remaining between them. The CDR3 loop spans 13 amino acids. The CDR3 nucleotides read TGTGCCAGCAGCACCTCGAGCACAGATACGCAGTATTTT. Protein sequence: CASSTSSTDTQYF.

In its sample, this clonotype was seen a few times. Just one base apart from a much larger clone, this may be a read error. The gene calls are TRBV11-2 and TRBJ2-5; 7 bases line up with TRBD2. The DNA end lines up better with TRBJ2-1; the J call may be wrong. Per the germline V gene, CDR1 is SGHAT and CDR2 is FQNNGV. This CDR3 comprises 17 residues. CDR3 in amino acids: CASSSQQRLAVLNEQFF. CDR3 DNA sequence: TGTGCCAGCAGCTCCCAACAGAGACTAGCCGTTTTAAATGAGCAGTTCTTC.

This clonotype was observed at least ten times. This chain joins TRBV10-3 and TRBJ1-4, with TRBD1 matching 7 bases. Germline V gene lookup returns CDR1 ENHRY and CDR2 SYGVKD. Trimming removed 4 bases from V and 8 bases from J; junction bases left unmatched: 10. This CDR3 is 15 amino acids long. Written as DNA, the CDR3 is TGTGCCATCAGTGTGACAGGGCCAAGCAACGAAAAACTGTTTTTT. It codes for CAISVTGPSNEKLFF.

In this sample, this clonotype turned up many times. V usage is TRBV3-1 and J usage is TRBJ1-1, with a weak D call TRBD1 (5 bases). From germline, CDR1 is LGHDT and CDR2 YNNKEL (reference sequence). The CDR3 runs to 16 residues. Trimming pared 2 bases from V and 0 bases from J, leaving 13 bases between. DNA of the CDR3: TGTGCCAGCAGCCAAAGTATGGGGGGAATGAACACTGAAGCTTTCTTT. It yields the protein CASSQSMGGMNTEAFF.

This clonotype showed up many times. CDR3 amino acids: CASEDGGTNTEAFF. For the CDR3, the DNA is TGTGCCAGCGAGGATGGGGGAACGAACACTGAAGCTTTCTTT. This rearrangement joins TRBV6-1 to TRBJ1-1; weak D call: TRBD1 (5 bases). Trimming removed 8 bases from V and 1 base from J, with 14 bases in between. The CDR3 length is 14 residues. CDR1 and CDR2 (germline): MNHNS, SASEGT.

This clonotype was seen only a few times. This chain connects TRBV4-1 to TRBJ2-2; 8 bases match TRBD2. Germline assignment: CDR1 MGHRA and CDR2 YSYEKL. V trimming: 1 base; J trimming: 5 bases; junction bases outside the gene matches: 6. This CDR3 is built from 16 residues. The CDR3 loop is CASSQVFSGGTGELFF. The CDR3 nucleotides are TGCGCCAGCAGCCAAGTTTTCTCGGGAGGGACCGGGGAGCTGTTTTTT.

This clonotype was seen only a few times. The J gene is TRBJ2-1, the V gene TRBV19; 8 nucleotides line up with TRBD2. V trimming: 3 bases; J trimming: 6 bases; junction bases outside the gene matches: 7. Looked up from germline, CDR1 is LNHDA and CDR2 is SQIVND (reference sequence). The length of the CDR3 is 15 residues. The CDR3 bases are TGTGCCAGTAGTATCCCCGGGAGGGCCCCCAATGAGCAGTTCTTC. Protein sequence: CASSIPGRAPNEQFF.

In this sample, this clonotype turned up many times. The CDR3 here is CASSLTHTDTQYF. CDR3 DNA sequence: TGTGCCAGCAGCTTAACACACACAGATACGCAGTATTTT. V usage is TRBV11-3 and J usage is TRBJ2-3; D unclear. CDR1 and CDR2 (germline): SGHNT, YENEEA. The V end was cut by 2 bases, the J end by 2 bases, with 5 bases between. The CDR3 covers 13 residues.